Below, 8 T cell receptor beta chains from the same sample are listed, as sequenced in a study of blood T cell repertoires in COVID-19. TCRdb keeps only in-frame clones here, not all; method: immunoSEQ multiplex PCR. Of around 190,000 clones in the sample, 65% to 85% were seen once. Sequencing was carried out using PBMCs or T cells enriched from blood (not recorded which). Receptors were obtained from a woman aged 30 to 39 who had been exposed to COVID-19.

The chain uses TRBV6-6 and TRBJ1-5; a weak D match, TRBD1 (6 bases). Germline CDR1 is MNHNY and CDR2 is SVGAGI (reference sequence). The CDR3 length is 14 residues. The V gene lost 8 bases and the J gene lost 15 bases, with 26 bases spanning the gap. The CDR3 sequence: CASGTDVYSGDGHF. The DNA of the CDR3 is TGTGCCAGCGGGACGGACGTCTACTCAGGGGATGGGCATTTT.

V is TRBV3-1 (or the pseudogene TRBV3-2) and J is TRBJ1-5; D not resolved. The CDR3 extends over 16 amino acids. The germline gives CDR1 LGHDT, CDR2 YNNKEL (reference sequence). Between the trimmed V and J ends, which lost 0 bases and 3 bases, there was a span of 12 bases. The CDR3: CASSQDHRVHNQPQHF. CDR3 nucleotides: TGTGCCAGCAGCCAAGATCATCGGGTCCACAATCAGCCCCAGCATTTT.

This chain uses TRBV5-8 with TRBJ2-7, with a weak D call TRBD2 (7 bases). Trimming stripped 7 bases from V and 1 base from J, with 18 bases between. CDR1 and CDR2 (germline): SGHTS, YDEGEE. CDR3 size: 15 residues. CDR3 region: CASEQTRGGSYEQYF. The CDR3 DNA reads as TGTGCCAGCGAGCAGACTAGGGGGGGGTCCTACGAGCAGTACTTC.

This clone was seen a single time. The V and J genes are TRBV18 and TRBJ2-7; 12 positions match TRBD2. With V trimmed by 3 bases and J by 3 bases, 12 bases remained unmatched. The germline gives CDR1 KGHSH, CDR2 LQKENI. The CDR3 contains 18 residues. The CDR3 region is CASSPLTSGGRLFYEQYF. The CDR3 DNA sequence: TGTGCCAGCTCACCGTTGACTAGCGGGGGAAGATTATTCTACGAGCAGTACTTC.

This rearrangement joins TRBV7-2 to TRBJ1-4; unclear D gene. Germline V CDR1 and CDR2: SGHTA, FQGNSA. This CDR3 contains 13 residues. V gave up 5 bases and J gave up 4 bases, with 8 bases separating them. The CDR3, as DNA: TGTGCCAGCAGCCCGGGGAGTAATGAAAAACTGTTTTTT. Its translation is CASSPGSNEKLFF.

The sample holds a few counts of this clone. The CDR3 region is CASSTTGGGELFF. The DNA of the CDR3 is TGTGCCAGCAGTACAACAGGGGGCGGGGAGCTGTTTTTT. V is TRBV27 and J is TRBJ2-2, with 8 bases fitting TRBD1. From germline, CDR1 is MNHEY and CDR2 SMNVEV (reference sequence). The trim removed 5 bases at V and 7 bases at J, leaving 3 bases unmatched. The CDR3 spans 13 residues.

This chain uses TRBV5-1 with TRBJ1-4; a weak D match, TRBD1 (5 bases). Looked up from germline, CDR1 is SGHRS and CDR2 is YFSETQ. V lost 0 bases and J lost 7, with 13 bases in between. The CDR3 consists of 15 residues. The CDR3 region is CASSLEGQGGEKLFF. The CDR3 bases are TGCGCCAGCAGCTTGGAGGGGCAGGGAGGTGAAAAACTGTTTTTT.

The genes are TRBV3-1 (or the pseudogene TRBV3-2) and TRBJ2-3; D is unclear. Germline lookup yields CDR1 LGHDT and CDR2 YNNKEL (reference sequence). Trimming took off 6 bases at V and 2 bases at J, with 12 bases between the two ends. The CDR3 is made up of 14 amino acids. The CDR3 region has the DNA TGTGCCAGCAGAGACTCCCGGGTCACAGATACGCAGTATTTT. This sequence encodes CASRDSRVTDTQYF.